This TCR beta chain was documented in a study of T cells in Graves' hyperthyroidism and ophthalmopathy. Newly diagnosed hyperthyroidism, duration under 2 months, in patients aged 18 to 65. Thyroid ultrasound, orbital computed tomography, clinical symptoms, and serum thyroxine and TRAb underpinned diagnoses. With 2 bases removed from V and 4 bases from J, the gap between germline ends came to 6 bases. This CDR3 comprises 11 residues. Per the germline V gene, CDR1 is SQVTM and CDR2 is ANQGSEA. It was RNA transcripts that yielded the amplified TCR beta CDR3 regions. Initially, a first-round RT-PCR of the TCR CDR3 employed the HTBI primer set. From the multiplex PCR reads, TCRdb called clonotypes with MiXCR, one entry per CDR3 protein. The table shows roughly 700,000 distinct CDR3 sequences, with 30% to 40% occurring only once. General study results and limits: The model anticipated ophthalmopathy a median about 7 months pre-onset.

This clonotype has a handful of counts. Its antigen is not identified. This chain joins TRBV29-1 and TRBJ2-7; D unresolved. The sequenced sample was blood. The sequence was obtained from a woman aged 40 to 55 with Graves' hyperthyroidism. CDR3 nucleotides: TGCAGCGTTGAATCGGAGTACGAGCAGTACTTC. It yields the protein CSVESEYEQYF.